This T cell receptor beta chain originates from a study of blood T cell repertoires in COVID-19. The wider study: T cells, B-cell-depleted T cells, or PBMCs supplied cDNA or gDNA.

Using immunoSEQ multiplex PCR, the repertoire was profiled, and TCRdb retains in-frame clones only, with some absent. The sample shows some 330,000 clones, 80% to 85% of them seen only once. The study drew participants aged about 18 to 89 years from 24 US areas. Clinical history reported by participants formed the basis on which cohorts were assigned. Two consecutive negative NP/OP PCR tests, clearance, or resolved symptoms defined Cohort 3 recovery. The CDR3 contains 16 residues. Germline lookup yields CDR1 LGHNA and CDR2 YSLEER. V was trimmed by 1 base and J by 4 bases, leaving 16 bases between them.

This chain joins TRBV4-3 and TRBJ1-1; D not resolved. The TCR sequence derives from a woman aged 45-65 years who had recovered from COVID-19. The sample comprised PBMCs or T cells enriched from blood (not recorded which). The CDR3 protein is CASSQVLPGGSTEAFF. In DNA, the CDR3 is TGCGCCAGCAGCCAAGTCCTCCCGGGAGGGTCCACTGAAGCTTTCTTT.